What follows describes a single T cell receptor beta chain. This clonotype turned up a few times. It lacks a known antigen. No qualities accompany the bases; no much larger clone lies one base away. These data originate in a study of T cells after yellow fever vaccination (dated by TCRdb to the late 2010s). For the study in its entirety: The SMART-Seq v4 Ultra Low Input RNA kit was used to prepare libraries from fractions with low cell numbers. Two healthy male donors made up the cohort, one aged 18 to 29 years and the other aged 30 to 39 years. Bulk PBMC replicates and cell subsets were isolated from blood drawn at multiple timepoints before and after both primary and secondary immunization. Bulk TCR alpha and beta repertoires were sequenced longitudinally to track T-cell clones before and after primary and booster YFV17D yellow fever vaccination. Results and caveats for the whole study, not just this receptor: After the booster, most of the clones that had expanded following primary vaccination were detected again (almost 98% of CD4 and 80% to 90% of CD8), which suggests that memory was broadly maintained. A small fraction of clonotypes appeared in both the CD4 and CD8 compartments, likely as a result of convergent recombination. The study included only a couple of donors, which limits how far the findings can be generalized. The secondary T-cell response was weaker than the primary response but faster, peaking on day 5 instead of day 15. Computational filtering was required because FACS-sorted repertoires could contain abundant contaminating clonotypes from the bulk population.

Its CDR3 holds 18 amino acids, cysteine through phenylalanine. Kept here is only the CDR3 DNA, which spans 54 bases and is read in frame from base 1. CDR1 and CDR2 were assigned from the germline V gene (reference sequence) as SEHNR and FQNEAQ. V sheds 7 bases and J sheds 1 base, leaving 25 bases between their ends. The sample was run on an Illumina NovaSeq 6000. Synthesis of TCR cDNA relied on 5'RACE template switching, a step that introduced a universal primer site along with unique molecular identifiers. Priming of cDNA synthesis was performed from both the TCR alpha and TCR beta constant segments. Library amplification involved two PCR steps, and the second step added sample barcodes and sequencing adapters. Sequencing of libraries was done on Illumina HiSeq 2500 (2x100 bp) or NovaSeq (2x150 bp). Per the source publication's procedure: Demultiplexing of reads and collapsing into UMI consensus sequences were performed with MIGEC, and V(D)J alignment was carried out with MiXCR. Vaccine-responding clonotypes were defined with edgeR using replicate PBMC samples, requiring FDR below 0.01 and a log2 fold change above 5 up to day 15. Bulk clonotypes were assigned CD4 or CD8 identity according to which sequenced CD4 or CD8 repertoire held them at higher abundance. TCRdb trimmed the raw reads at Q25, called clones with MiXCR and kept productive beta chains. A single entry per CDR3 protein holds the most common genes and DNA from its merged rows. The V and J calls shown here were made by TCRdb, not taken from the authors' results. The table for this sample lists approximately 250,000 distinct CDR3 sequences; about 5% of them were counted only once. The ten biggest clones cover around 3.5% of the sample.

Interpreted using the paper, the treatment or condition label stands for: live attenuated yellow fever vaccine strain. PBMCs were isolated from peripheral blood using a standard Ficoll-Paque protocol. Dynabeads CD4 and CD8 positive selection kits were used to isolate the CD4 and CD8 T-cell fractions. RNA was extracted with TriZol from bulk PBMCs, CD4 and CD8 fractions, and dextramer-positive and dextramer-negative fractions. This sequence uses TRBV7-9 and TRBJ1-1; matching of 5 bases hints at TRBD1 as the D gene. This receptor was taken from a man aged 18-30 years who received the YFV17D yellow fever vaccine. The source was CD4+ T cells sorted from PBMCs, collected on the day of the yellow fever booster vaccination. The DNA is TGTGCCAGCACCCCAGGGACTCTGGCGGGGAGGGAGAACACTGAAGCTTTCTTT. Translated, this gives CASTPGTLAGRENTEAFF.